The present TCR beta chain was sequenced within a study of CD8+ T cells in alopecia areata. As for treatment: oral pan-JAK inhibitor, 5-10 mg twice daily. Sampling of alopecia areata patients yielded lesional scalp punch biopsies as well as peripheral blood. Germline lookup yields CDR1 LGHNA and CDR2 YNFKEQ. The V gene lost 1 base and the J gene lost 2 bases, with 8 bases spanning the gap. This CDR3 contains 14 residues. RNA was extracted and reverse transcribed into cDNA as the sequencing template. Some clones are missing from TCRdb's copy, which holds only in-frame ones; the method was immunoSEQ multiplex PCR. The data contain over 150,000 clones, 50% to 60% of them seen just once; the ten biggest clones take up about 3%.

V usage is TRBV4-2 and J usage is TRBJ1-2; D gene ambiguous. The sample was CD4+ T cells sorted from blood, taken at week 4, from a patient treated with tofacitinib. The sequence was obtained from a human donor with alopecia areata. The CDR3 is CASSQAQRNYGYTF. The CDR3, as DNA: TGTGCCAGCAGCCAAGCCCAGAGAAACTATGGCTACACCTTC.